Shown below are 17 T cell receptor beta chains from a single sample sequenced in a study of response to subunit inactivated influenza vaccine. TCRdb recomputed calls from the RT-PCR reads with MiXCR, one row per CDR3 protein. The repertoire includes fewer than 400,000 distinct CDR3 sequences, 21% of them detected once, and roughly a tenth sits in the top ten. The material was PBMCs from blood, obtained 21 months after vaccination. The receptor set was obtained from a man aged 50 to 69 who received an inactivated influenza vaccine.

This clonotype has a handful of counts. This chain joins TRBV30 and TRBJ1-1; maybe TRBD1 (6 bases). The CDR3 runs to 13 residues. Germline CDR1 reads GTSNPN; CDR2 reads SVGIG (reference sequence). V lost 3 bases and J 1 base, leaving 9 bases between the germline ends. CDR3 in DNA: TGTGCCTGGAGGACAGGATCGAACACTGAAGCTTTCTTT. Residues: CAWRTGSNTEAFF. The whole variable domain, remainder taken from reference TRBV30 and TRBJ1-1, is SQTIHQWPATLVQPVGSPLSLECTVEGTSNPNLYWYRQAAGRGLQLLFYSVGIGQISSEVPQNLSASRPQDRQFILSSKKLLLSDSGFYLCAWRTGSNTEAFFGQGTRLTVV.

This clonotype was detected a few times. The chain joins TRBV15 to TRBJ2-7; tentatively, D is TRBD1 or TRBD2 (5 bases each). CDR1 LNHNV and CDR2 YYDKDF come from the germline V gene (reference sequence). Trimming shortened V by 0 bases and J by 6 bases, and 15 bases separated the two germline ends. The CDR3 is made up of 15 amino acids. This CDR3 reads CATSRDPASGSEQYF. As DNA, the CDR3 is TGTGCCACCAGCAGAGATCCCGCGTCAGGGAGCGAGCAGTACTTC.

CDR3 in DNA: TGTGCCAGCAGACCCGGGACTATGGGGGAGCTGTTTTTT. Protein product: CASRPGTMGELFF. The J gene is TRBJ2-2, the V gene TRBV12-3 or TRBV12-4; 7 positions match TRBD2. The V gene end was trimmed by 6 bases and the J gene end by 8 bases; junction bases not matched to a gene: 6. This CDR3 comprises 13 residues.

This clonotype was observed a handful of times. The genes are TRBV3-1 and TRBJ1-2, with D maybe TRBD1 (6 bases). The CDR3 is 16 amino acids. CDR1 is LGHDT and CDR2 is YNNKEL in the germline V gene (reference sequence). The germline V and J ends were trimmed by 6 bases and 7 bases, with 24 bases remaining between them. CDR3 loop: CASRRSLDSVRPGYTF. Here the CDR3 DNA reads TGTGCCAGCAGGCGAAGTCTGGACAGCGTTCGGCCTGGCTACACCTTC.

The J gene is TRBJ2-5, the V gene TRBV28; D possibly corresponds to TRBD1 (5 bases). The CDR3 is 12 amino acids. V shed 3 bases and J shed 5 bases, with 7 bases lying between them. The germline gives CDR1 MDHEN, CDR2 SYDVKM. CDR3 DNA sequence: TGTGCCAGCAGTTTTGGGGCGGAGACCCAGTACTTC. Translated: CASSFGAETQYF.

There are many counts of this clonotype. The chain carries TRBV11-1 and TRBJ2-5; D remains ambiguous. CDR3 length: 16 amino acids. From germline, CDR1 is SGHAT and CDR2 FQDESV (reference sequence). V was clipped by 5 bases and J by 2 bases, with 18 bases between them. CDR3 sequence reads: CASSPRRAGVQETQYF. The CDR3 DNA follows: TGTGCCAGCAGCCCGCGGCGTGCAGGAGTGCAAGAGACCCAGTACTTC.

This clonotype was seen more than once but under ten times. This chain uses TRBV2 with TRBJ2-2; D unclear. In germline, CDR1 is SNHLY, CDR2 FYNNEI. The length of the CDR3 is 14 residues. V was shortened by 6 bases and J by 1 base, with 9 bases between the two germline ends. CDR3 region: CASSRQLNTGELFF. The DNA of the CDR3 is TGTGCCAGCAGCCGGCAGCTGAACACCGGGGAGCTGTTTTTT.

This clonotype was picked up a small number of times. The chain carries TRBV4-3 and TRBJ2-1; D tentatively fits TRBD1 or TRBD2 (5 bases each). V gave up 0 bases and J gave up 10 bases, with 16 bases separating them. The germline gives CDR1 LGHNA, CDR2 YSLEER. The CDR3 runs 15 residues. CDR3 residues: CASSQEWGGSVEQFF. DNA for the CDR3: TGCGCCAGCAGCCAAGAATGGGGCGGGTCCGTCGAGCAGTTCTTC.

This clonotype was counted ten times or more. This CDR3 is CASSVVDGPNYGYTF. CDR3 coding DNA: TGTGCCAGCAGCGTAGTAGACGGCCCTAACTATGGCTACACCTTC. This sequence joins TRBV9 and TRBJ1-2; D gene uncertain. The CDR3 is 15 amino acids. The V gene lost 0 bases and the J gene lost 0 bases, with 9 bases spanning the gap. The V gene's germline CDR1 is SGDLS and CDR2 YYNGEE.

This clonotype has only one observation. The chain employs TRBV11-3 and TRBJ2-4, with D uncertain. Deletions cut 0 bases from V and 7 bases from J, with 7 bases between. Germline CDR1 is SGHNT and CDR2 is YENEEA. The CDR3 is 13 amino acids. The chain's CDR3 is CASSLDYRNIQYF. The CDR3 bases are TGTGCCAGCAGCTTAGACTATAGGAACATTCAGTACTTC.

The rearrangement links TRBV7-9 to TRBJ1-2, with 8 bases identical to TRBD1. Germline-derived CDR1 and CDR2 are SEHNR and FQNEAQ (reference sequence). J lost 7 bases, V lost 7 bases, and 11 bases had no gene match. The CDR3 consists of 14 residues. This chain's CDR3 is CASTLNAGGSGYTF. The CDR3 bases are TGTGCCAGCACTTTAAACGCAGGGGGCTCTGGCTACACCTTC.

J is TRBJ2-5 and V is TRBV24-1; D ambiguous. Trimming left V 6 bases short and J 5 bases short, with 12 bases between. CDR3 size: 13 residues. Germline values: CDR1 KGHDR, CDR2 SFDVKD. CDR3 loop: CATSPGCSETQYF. The CDR3 region has the DNA TGTGCCACCAGTCCCGGCTGTTCGGAGACCCAGTACTTC.

This clonotype was seen a few times. The chain recombines TRBV7-2 with TRBJ1-5; D is unclear. This CDR3 contains 21 residues. Trimming removed 0 bases at V and 4 bases at J, with 28 bases between. CDR1 and CDR2 (germline): SGHTA, FQGNSA. In DNA, the CDR3 is TGTGCCAGCAGCTTAGCCACAGCATGGTCGGGTGTTGAAGTTAGAAATCAGCCCCAGCATTTT. Translation gives CASSLATAWSGVEVRNQPQHF. The full variable domain, rest sourced from reference TRBV7-2 and TRBJ1-5, is GAGVSQSPSNKVTEKGKDVELRCDPISGHTALYWYRQSLGQGLEFLIYFQGNSAPDKSGLPSDRFSAERTGGSVSTLTIQRTQQEDSAVYLCASSLATAWSGVEVRNQPQHFGDGTRLSIL.

The chain couples TRBV6-1 to TRBJ2-3; no firm D call. V was trimmed by 6 bases and J by 0 bases, leaving 10 bases between them. CDR3 length equals 14 residues. The germline V gene has CDR1 MNHNS and CDR2 SASEGT. CDR3 coding DNA: TGTGCCAGCAGATCACAATCTAGCACAGATACGCAGTATTTT. It specifies CASRSQSSTDTQYF.

The chain joins TRBV5-4 to TRBJ1-2; possible D gene TRBD1, 6 bases. V was pared by 5 bases and J by 6 bases, with 14 bases between. This CDR3 has 13 residues. Germline CDR1 SGHNT, CDR2 YYREEE (reference sequence). This chain's CDR3 is CASRPTGINGYTF. In nucleotides, the CDR3 is TGTGCCAGCAGGCCCACAGGGATTAATGGCTACACCTTC.

The chain employs TRBV20-1 and TRBJ2-1; TRBD2 aligns across 7 bases. This CDR3 spans 15 amino acids. Looked up from germline, CDR1 is DFQATT and CDR2 is SNEGSKA (reference sequence). V gave up 2 bases and J gave up 4 bases; unmatched junction bases: 8. DNA of the CDR3: TGCAGTGCTAGACGCGGGCCCGGGGGGTACAATGAGCAGTTCTTC. Encoded protein: CSARRGPGGYNEQFF.

Points on this clonotype: Germline is not matched at one junction end, which may reflect a read error. The chain joins TRBV14 to TRBJ1-1; 7 bases fit TRBD1. Germline V CDR1 and CDR2: SGHDN, FVKESK. The CDR3 extends over 14 amino acids. The chain's CDR3 is CDSSQVGDSPEAFF. The CDR3 region has the DNA TGTGACAGCAGCCAAGTGGGGGACAGCCCTGAAGCTTTCTTT.